The 15 T cell receptor beta chains listed next were all sequenced from one sample in a study of T cells in Graves' hyperthyroidism and ophthalmopathy. Using RNA transcripts as the source, TCR beta CDR3 regions were amplified. The HTBI set primed first-round TCR CDR3 RT-PCR. TCRdb processed the multiplex PCR reads anew with MiXCR; each CDR3 protein has one entry. Of about 52,000 distinct CDR3 sequences in the sample, roughly half were seen once. The specimen sequenced was blood. These receptors all come from a woman aged 45 to 65 with Graves' ophthalmopathy.

This clonotype appeared many times. This may stem from a read error, because a much larger clone lies one nucleotide away. The rearrangement joins TRBV5-1 to TRBJ2-3; 8 positions agree with TRBD1. The CDR3 is 15 residues long. J was trimmed by 4 bases and V by 4 bases; bases with no gene match: 8. Germline V lookup: CDR1 SGHRS, CDR2 YFSETQ. CDR3 protein: CASSTGQGTADTQYF. CDR3 coding DNA: TGCGCCAGCAGCACAGGACAGGGTACGGCAGATACGCAGTATTTT. The full variable domain, with the rest looked up from reference TRBV5-1 and TRBJ2-3, is KAGVTQTPRYLIKTRGQQVTLSCSPISGHRSVSWYQQTPGQGLQFLFEYFSETQRNKGNFPGRFSGRQFSNSRSEMNVSTLELGDSALYLCASSTGQGTADTQYFGPGTRLTVL.

At least ten counts were recorded for this clonotype. The chain uses TRBV6-5 and TRBJ2-3, with D hard to call. Trimming pared 0 bases from V and 3 bases from J, leaving 10 bases between. The germline V gene has CDR1 MNHEY and CDR2 SVGAGI. The CDR3 sequence is 15 residues long. The CDR3 here is CASSYSRRMTDTQYF. CDR3 nucleotides: TGTGCCAGCAGTTACTCGCGACGGATGACAGATACGCAGTATTTT.

V and J are TRBV10-1 and TRBJ2-3, with D maybe TRBD2 (6 bases). Germline CDR1 and CDR2: WNHNN and SYGVQD (reference sequence). V lost 6 bases and J 4 bases, leaving 14 bases between the germline ends. The CDR3 covers 14 residues. The DNA for the CDR3 is TGCGCCAGCAGCTTTAGCGGAGGGGCAGATACGCAGTATTTT. Translation: CASSFSGGADTQYF.

In the case of this clonotype: A much larger clone differs from this one at a single base, so this may be a read error. The chain has TRBV7-9 and TRBJ1-3, with 10 positions matching TRBD1. This CDR3 has 17 residues. Germline CDR1 and CDR2: SEHNR and FQNEAQ (reference sequence). The CDR3 spells CASSLRGDRGSGNTIHF. In DNA, the CDR3 is TGTGCCAGCAGCCTACGCGGGGACAGGGGATCTGGAAACACCATACATTTT.

The rearrangement joins TRBV2 to TRBJ2-1; 7 bases are a match to TRBD1. CDR1 is SNHLY and CDR2 is FYNNEI in the germline V gene. Trimming took 11 bases from V and 6 from J; bases not matched to a gene: 7. CDR3 length: 12 residues. The CDR3 here is CASLRDSNEQFF. The CDR3 region has the DNA TGTGCCTCGCTTCGGGACAGCAATGAGCAGTTCTTC.

The rearrangement links TRBV7-2 to TRBJ2-5; 10 nucleotides agree with TRBD2. Trimming cost V 11 bases and J 7 bases; bases outside gene matches: 4. The germline gives CDR1 SGHTA, CDR2 FQGNSA. CDR3 length: 11 amino acids. CDR3 nucleotide sequence: TGTGCCGCCCGACTAGCGGGGACCCAGTACTTC. It yields the protein CAARLAGTQYF.

The V call is TRBV6-6, the J call TRBJ2-5, with D uncertain. V shed 0 bases and J shed 3 bases, with 5 bases lying between them. The CDR3 has 13 amino acids. CDR1 and CDR2 (germline): MNHNY, SVGAGI (reference sequence). The CDR3 DNA reads TGTGCCAGCAGTTACTCTCCAGAAGAGACCCAGTACTTC. Translating gives CASSYSPEETQYF.

In this sample, this clonotype turned up many times. The chain has TRBV5-1 and TRBJ2-7; no reliable D call. The CDR3 is 12 residues long. V was pared by 1 base and J by 2 bases, with 4 bases between. CDR1 is SGHRS, CDR2 YFSETQ, per germline. The CDR3 reads CASSLFTYEQYF. CDR3 in DNA: TGCGCCAGCAGCTTGTTCACCTACGAGCAGTACTTC.

The V and J genes are TRBV7-9 and TRBJ1-2; unclear D gene. The V end was cut by 1 base, the J end by 4 bases, with 22 bases between. CDR3 length: 18 residues. The germline CDR1 and CDR2 sequences are SEHNR and FQNEAQ (reference sequence). CDR3 residues: CASSLVSSFSPGIYGYTF. In nucleotides, the CDR3 is TGTGCCAGCAGCTTAGTATCCTCGTTTTCCCCGGGTATCTATGGCTACACCTTC.

Regarding this clonotype: Given the absence of the conserved phenylalanine or tryptophan at the CDR3 end, a read error is likely. The CDR3 region is CASSLGGLNTEAFL. The CDR3 DNA reads as TGTGCCAGCAGTTTAGGGGGGTTGAATACTGAAGCTTTCTTG. The chain combines TRBV12-3 or TRBV12-4 with TRBJ1-1; perhaps TRBD1 as D (5 bases). The CDR3 is made up of 14 amino acids.

This clonotype was recorded a few times. This chain joins TRBV7-2 and TRBJ2-7, with D possibly matching TRBD1 (6 bases). V was trimmed by 5 bases and J by 5 bases, leaving 13 bases between them. From germline, CDR1 is SGHTA and CDR2 FQGNSA. The CDR3 contains 13 residues. CDR3 residues: CASSLRQANEQYF. The CDR3 DNA reads TGTGCCAGCAGCCTCAGACAGGCGAACGAGCAGTACTTC.

J is TRBJ1-4 and V is TRBV13, with D possibly TRBD1 on 6 matching bases. CDR1 and CDR2 (germline): PRHDT, FYEKMQ (reference sequence). Trimming shortened V by 2 bases and J by 3 bases, and 10 bases separated the two germline ends. The CDR3 consists of 15 residues. CDR3 coding DNA: TGTGCCAGCAGCTTACAGGGGACACCTAATGAAAAACTGTTTTTT. Translated: CASSLQGTPNEKLFF. The full variable domain, its missing parts supplied by reference TRBV13 and TRBJ1-4, is AAGVIQSPRHLIKEKRETATLKCYPIPRHDTVYWYQQGPGQDPQFLISFYEKMQSDKGSIPDRFSAQQFSDYHSELNMSSLELGDSALYFCASSLQGTPNEKLFFGSGTQLSVL.

In this sample, this clonotype turned up a few times. The genes are TRBV4-2 and TRBJ2-5; TRBD2 matches at 7 bases. Germline V gene data show CDR1 as LGHNA and CDR2 as YNFKEQ. V lost 0 bases and J lost 7; bases outside the gene matches: 11. CDR3 length: 16 amino acids. The CDR3 loop reads CASSQEVSSGAGTQYF. The CDR3 bases are TGTGCCAGCAGCCAAGAGGTTTCTAGCGGCGCTGGGACCCAGTACTTC.

This clonotype was recorded at least ten times. This chain connects TRBV25-1 to TRBJ2-4; TRBD1 might be the D (6 bases). V dropped 2 bases and J dropped 1 base, with 9 bases sitting between them. The CDR3 consists of 15 residues. Germline V CDR1 and CDR2: MGHDK, SYGVNS. The CDR3 DNA is TGTGCCAGCAGTGAACAGGGGAAGGCCAAAAACATTCAGTACTTC. This sequence encodes CASSEQGKAKNIQYF.

This clonotype was counted many times. V and J are TRBV12-3 or TRBV12-4 and TRBJ2-1; the D gene could be TRBD1 or TRBD2 (5 bases each). The CDR3 is 10 residues long. V was cut by 8 bases and J by 6 bases, with 5 bases left in between. The CDR3, as DNA: TGTGCCAGCGGGGGCAATGAGCAGTTCTTC. It yields the protein CASGGNEQFF.